This T cell receptor beta chain was sequenced during a study of T cells in women clearing cervical HPV infection. On the study more broadly: Control women cleared a single incident HPV16 infection within 12 months. Only a few women had HLA typing results available. Notes on the study in general: Repertoire richness, not evenness, was significantly elevated in CIN3+ cases versus controls. Cases and controls were distinguished at AUC 0.83 by richness and V genes.

Profiled with immunoSEQ multiplex PCR; TCRdb holds only in-frame clones, not every one. The data include around 22,000 clones; the top ten clones carry approximately 3.5%. Worth noting for this clone: What it recognizes is unknown.

The sequence derives from a woman between 18 and 70 years old with a cervical HPV16 infection that either progressed to CIN3+ or cleared (not recorded which). Sequencing was done on a sample of blood buffy coat.

Incomplete CDR3 DNA: TGTGCCAGCACAACCCAGGGATTATACGGC. Translating gives CASTTQGLYG. The complete CDR3 sequence is CASTTQGLYGYTF. The J gene is TRBJ1-2, the V gene TRBV12-3 or TRBV12-4, with D possibly matching TRBD1 (5 bases). The read finishes 3 residues shy of the CDR3 end, and the germline J gene is used to complete it. The CDR3 runs 13 residues.